This T cell receptor (beta chain) comes out of a study of blood T cell repertoires in COVID-19. Study context: The samples span acute and convalescent COVID-19 from the United States, Italy and Spain. From T cells, B-cell-depleted T cells, or PBMCs came the material, which was cDNA or gDNA.

Looked up from germline, CDR1 is SQVTM and CDR2 is ANQGSEA. The ends were cut back, 4 bases at V and 2 bases at J, with 5 bases in the middle. The CDR3 contains 11 residues. In the authors' workflow: Amplification of reference gene primers was used by the study to estimate nucleated cell counts. Here immunoSEQ multiplex PCR was the method, and the copy in TCRdb shows in-frame clones only, minus some. V and J calls and clone size are as listed in that table; D and trimming were resolved from the DNA. The table has 52,000 or so clones, approximately 81% seen once. Sample: peripheral blood. The sequence derives from a man between 45 and 60 years old with acute or convalescent COVID-19. The V and J genes are TRBV29-1 and TRBJ1-2, with D hard to call. DNA for the CDR3: TGCAGCGTTGCGGGGAACTATGGCTACACCTTC. Encoded protein: CSVAGNYGYTF. The whole variable domain, remainder taken from reference TRBV29-1 and TRBJ1-2, is SAVISQKPSRDICQRGTSLTIQCQVDSQVTMMFWYRQQPGQSLTLIATANQGSEATYESGFVIDKFPISRPNLTFSTLTVSNMSPEDSSIYLCSVAGNYGYTFGSGTRLTVV.